The sequence of this T cell receptor beta chain was determined in a study of OX40 agonist ivuxolimab in advanced cancers. Note on this clone: Its matching antigen is unknown.

Patients were ruled out by autoimmune disease history or systemic immunosuppression. Findings of the study overall: With doses of 0.1 to 3.0 mg/kg, CD4+ and CD8+ blood T cells had undergone clonal expansion by week 6. Clonal expansion in partial responders at 0.1-3.0 mg/kg ranked among the lowest.

The CDR3 has 11 residues. Trimming pared 6 bases from V and 8 bases from J, leaving 10 bases between. Germline CDR1 MNHEY, CDR2 SVGAGI. Only in-frame clones appear in the TCRdb table, and some are missing; sequencing was by immunoSEQ multiplex PCR. This sample yields 20,000 to 25,000 clones, of which roughly 82% are seen a single time; approximately 30% belongs to the top ten. The origin of this receptor is an adult with an advanced solid tumor such as melanoma, head and neck, liver or kidney cancer. Sequencing was performed on CD4+ or CD8+ T cells sorted from blood, taken in a trial of the OX40 agonist ivuxolimab. The chain carries TRBV6-5 and TRBJ1-2; D gene ambiguous. CDR3: CASRNVGGYTF. In DNA form, the CDR3 reads TGTGCCAGCAGAAATGTAGGGGGCTACACCTTC.